Described below is a single T cell receptor beta chain sequence and its context. The antigen remains unidentified. Based on clinical symptoms, serum thyroxine and TRAb, thyroid ultrasound and orbital computed tomography, diagnoses were reached. From RNA transcripts, TCR beta CDR3 regions were amplified. Using the HTBI primer set, a first-round RT-PCR was run on the TCR CDR3. MiXCR, applied by TCRdb to the multiplex PCR reads, yields one record per CDR3 protein. Of hundreds of thousands of distinct CDR3 sequences listed, just under 45% are singletons. Germline CDR1 and CDR2: SGHDN and FVKESK. The CDR3 is 13 residues long. Deletions cut 3 bases from V and 8 bases from J, with 13 bases between. These data are taken from a study of T cells in Graves' hyperthyroidism and ophthalmopathy. Notes on the study in general: Prediction of ophthalmopathy progression came a median around 6 months pre-onset. Ophthalmopathy was distinguished from stable hyperthyroidism by 13 V-J signatures. Expanded thyroid clonotypes (above 0.001) were mostly also found in blood.

The chain links TRBV14 to TRBJ1-2; possible D gene TRBD1, 5 bases. Sequenced sample: peripheral blood or thyroid tissue (not recorded which). The clonotype comes from an adult man with Graves' disease, either hyperthyroidism or ophthalmopathy (not recorded which). CDR3 sequence (DNA): TGTGCCAGCAGCCATCAAGGATGGACAGGCTACACCTTC. Encoded protein: CASSHQGWTGYTF.